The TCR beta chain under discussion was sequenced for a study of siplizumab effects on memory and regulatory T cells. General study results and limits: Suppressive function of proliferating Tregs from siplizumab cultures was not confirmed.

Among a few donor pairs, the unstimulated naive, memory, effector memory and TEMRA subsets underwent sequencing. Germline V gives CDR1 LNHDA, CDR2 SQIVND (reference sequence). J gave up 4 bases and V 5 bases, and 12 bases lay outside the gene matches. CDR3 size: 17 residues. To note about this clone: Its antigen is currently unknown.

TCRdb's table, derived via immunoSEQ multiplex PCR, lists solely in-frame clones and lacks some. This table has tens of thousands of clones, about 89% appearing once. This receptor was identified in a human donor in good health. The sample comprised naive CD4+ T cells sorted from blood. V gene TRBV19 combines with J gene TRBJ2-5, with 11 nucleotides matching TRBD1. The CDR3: CASSFRYGTGGGETQYF. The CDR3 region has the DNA TGTGCCAGTAGTTTTCGTTATGGGACAGGGGGAGGAGAGACCCAGTACTTC.